The TCR beta chain under discussion was sequenced for a study of T cells after yellow fever vaccination. Production of TCR cDNA was by 5'RACE template switching, which also added a universal primer site and UMIs. MiXCR, applied by TCRdb to the 5' RACE reads, yields one record per CDR3 protein. Altogether just under 600,000 distinct CDR3 sequences are present, approximately 12% being singletons, with the ten largest covering more than 12%. For this clonotype: Its antigen is not known.

Study-level points and caveats: Once the booster was given, most primary-vaccination clones reappeared, at 95% to 97% for CD4 and over 85% for CD8.

V dropped 3 bases and J dropped 13 bases, with 11 bases sitting between them. The CDR3 consists of 11 residues. Germline V lookup: CDR1 SGHRS, CDR2 YFSETQ. This receptor was taken from a man aged 30 to 45 who received the YFV17D yellow fever vaccine. V usage is TRBV5-1 and J usage is TRBJ2-4, with D perhaps TRBD1 (6 bases). The sample in question was PBMCs, obtained on the day of the yellow fever booster vaccination. The CDR3 loop reads CASSSTGQQYF. DNA for the CDR3: TGCGCCAGCAGCTCGACAGGACAGCAGTACTTC.